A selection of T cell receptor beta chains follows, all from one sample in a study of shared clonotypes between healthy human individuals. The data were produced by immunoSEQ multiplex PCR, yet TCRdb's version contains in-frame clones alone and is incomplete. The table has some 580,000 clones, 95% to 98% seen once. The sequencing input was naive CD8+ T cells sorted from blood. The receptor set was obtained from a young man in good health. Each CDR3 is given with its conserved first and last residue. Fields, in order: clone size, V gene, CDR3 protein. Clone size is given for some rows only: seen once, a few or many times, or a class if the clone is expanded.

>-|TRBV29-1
CSVDWLAGVNEQFF
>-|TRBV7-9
CASSPWTDPYNEQFF
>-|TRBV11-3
CASSLRGGGELFF
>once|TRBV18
CASSPYGRSTDTQYF
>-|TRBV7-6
CASSLADSGPGTQYF
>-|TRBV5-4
CASSPKTGAPPGELFF
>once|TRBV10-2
CASRQGNTGELFF
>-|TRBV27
CASSPSSLRELFF
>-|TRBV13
CASSSLSGRSTDTQYF
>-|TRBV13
CASSLAGSNTGELFF
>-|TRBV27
CASSLRGQGTYYEQYF
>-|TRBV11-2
CASSLELAGGADTQYF
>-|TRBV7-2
CASSLDRAGALYNEQFF
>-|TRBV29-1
CSVELRLSEGYNEQFF
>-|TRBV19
CASSIWGTSGRNEQFF
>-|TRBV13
CASSLGGNTEAFF
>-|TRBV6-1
CASIIRTGGTGELFF
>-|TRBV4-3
CASSQEAGEGQINQPQHF
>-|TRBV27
CASGGWGTEAFF
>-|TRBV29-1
CSVGGRTPGQDYYEQYF
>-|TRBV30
CAWSSGVGYEQYF
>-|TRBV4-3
CASSQAPFDSHPTDTQYF
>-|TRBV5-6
CASSLGTGDQPQHF
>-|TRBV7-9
CASSIGRYTEAFF
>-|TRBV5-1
CASSWGTGSVDTQYF
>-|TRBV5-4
CASSLAGASYNEQFF
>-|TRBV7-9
CASSFAFGLAAPYNEQFF
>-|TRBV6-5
CASSYLGGGSNTEAFF
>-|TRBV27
CASRPQGLGQPQHF
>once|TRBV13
CASSPPRTSVYNEQFF
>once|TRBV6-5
CASSLAVSYEQYF
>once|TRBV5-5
CASSLDPSGYNEQFF
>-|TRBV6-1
CASSEATMVSNEQYF
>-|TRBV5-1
CASSLARGYEQYF
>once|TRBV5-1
CASSLEGGPEKLFF
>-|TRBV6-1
CASSEAHDIYRSTNEKLFF
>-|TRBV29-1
CSVEGTTTSRNEQFF
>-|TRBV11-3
CASSEPGQGEQTF
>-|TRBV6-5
CASSYGGGGNQPQHF
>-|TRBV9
CASSLGGTSTDTQYF
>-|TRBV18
CASSPSQWAGYGYTF
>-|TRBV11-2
CASSPALRYEQYF
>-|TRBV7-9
CASLIGAGDNEQFF
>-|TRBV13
CASSYHRDGNYEQYF
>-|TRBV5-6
CASSDGQGADGYTF
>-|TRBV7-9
CASSSVHGITDTQYF
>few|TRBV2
CASRGQKPYEQYF
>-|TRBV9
CASSQNPGLAGVSSYEQYF
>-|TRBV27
CASSLYGTSDYNEQFF
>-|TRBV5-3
CARSLVGTGGNQPQHF
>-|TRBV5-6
CASSLSRDFPQTNTGELFF
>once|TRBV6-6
CASRGGTSDYEQYF
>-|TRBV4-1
CASSRSGTGTSGSEQYF
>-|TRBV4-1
CASMVGADPNTEAFF
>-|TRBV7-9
CASSLGQGYGYTF